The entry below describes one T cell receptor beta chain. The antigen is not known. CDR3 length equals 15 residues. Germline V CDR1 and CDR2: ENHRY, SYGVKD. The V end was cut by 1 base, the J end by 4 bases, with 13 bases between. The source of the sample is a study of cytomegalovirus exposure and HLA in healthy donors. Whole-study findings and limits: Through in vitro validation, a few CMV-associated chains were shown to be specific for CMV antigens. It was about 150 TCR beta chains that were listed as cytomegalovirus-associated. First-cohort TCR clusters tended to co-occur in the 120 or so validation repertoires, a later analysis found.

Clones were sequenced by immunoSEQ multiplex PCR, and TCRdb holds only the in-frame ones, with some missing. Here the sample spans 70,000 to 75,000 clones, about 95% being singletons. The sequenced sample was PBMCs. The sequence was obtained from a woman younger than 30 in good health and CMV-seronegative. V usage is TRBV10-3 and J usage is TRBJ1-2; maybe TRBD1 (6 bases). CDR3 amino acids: CAISELQGQVYGYTF. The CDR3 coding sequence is TGTGCCATCAGTGAGTTGCAGGGGCAGGTCTATGGCTACACCTTC.